Shown below are 19 T cell receptor beta chains from a single sample sequenced in a study of T-cell memory formation after mild COVID-19. TCRdb processed the 5' RACE reads anew with MiXCR; each CDR3 protein has one entry. The sample contains some 120,000 distinct CDR3 sequences, 5% to 6.5% of which appear only once. The source material was PBMCs or a T cell subset sorted from them (not recorded which). The receptors derive from an adult woman who had mild COVID-19 (a few samples of this study predate the infection). Cell type and time point are not known.

This chain connects TRBV7-2 to TRBJ2-3, with 9 bases lining up with TRBD1. The V gene end was trimmed by 5 bases and the J gene end by 2 bases; junction bases not matched to a gene: 11. Germline CDR1 and CDR2: SGHTA and FQGNSA. This CDR3 is 17 amino acids long. CDR3 in DNA: TGTGCCAGCAGCGTCTCGGGACAGGGTTCCGTCACAGATACGCAGTATTTT. The encoded protein is CASSVSGQGSVTDTQYF.

This clonotype was observed a few times. The chain has TRBV6-2 or TRBV6-3 and TRBJ2-3, with 9 bases lining up with TRBD1. V was clipped by 5 bases and J by 0 bases; unmatched bases: 6. In germline, CDR1 is MNHEY, CDR2 SVGEGT. The CDR3 extends over 16 amino acids. For the CDR3, the DNA is TGTGCCAGCAGTCGTCAGACAGGGGGTAGCACAGATACGCAGTATTTT. The encoded protein is CASSRQTGGSTDTQYF.

The rearrangement links TRBV6-5 to TRBJ2-5; D possibly corresponds to TRBD2 (5 bases). The CDR3 loop spans 13 amino acids. The germline V gene encodes CDR1 MNHEY and CDR2 SVGAGI. Trimming removed 3 bases at V and 5 bases at J, with 10 bases between. Here the CDR3 reads CASSYGLLETQYF. The CDR3 DNA sequence: TGTGCCAGCAGTTATGGACTTTTGGAGACCCAGTACTTC.

This clonotype was counted only a few times. This chain joins TRBV11-2 and TRBJ1-6; 9 nucleotides match TRBD1. With 5 bases clipped from V and 10 bases from J, the junction kept 6 bases outside the gene matches. CDR3 size: 14 residues. CDR1 is SGHAT and CDR2 is FQNNGV in the germline V gene. The CDR3 DNA reads as TGTGCCAGCAGCATGACAGGGGGAAGGTCACCCCTCCACTTT. This gives the protein CASSMTGGRSPLHF.

The chain links TRBV7-8 to TRBJ1-5, with D maybe TRBD1 (6 bases). The V end was cut by 5 bases, the J end by 1 base, with 18 bases between. The CDR3 is made up of 17 amino acids. Per the germline V gene, CDR1 is SGHVS and CDR2 is FQNEAQ. CDR3 sequence: CASSPVGRGLSNQPQHF. In DNA, the CDR3 is TGTGCCAGCAGCCCCGTGGGCAGGGGATTAAGCAATCAGCCCCAGCATTTT.

The chain combines TRBV12-3 or TRBV12-4 with TRBJ1-1; the D is unclear. The CDR3 loop spans 13 amino acids. The V and J ends lost 7 bases and 1 base respectively, with 10 bases between them. In DNA, the CDR3 is TGTGCCAGCACCTCGGAAGAGAACACTGAAGCTTTCTTT. Its translation is CASTSEENTEAFF.

Many counts were recorded for this clonotype. V and J are TRBV12-3 or TRBV12-4 and TRBJ2-7, with D tentatively TRBD1 (6 bases). The CDR3 has 15 residues. V was pared by 4 bases and J by 4 bases, with 17 bases between. In nucleotides, the CDR3 is TGTGCCAGCAGTTCTTGGGGGCAGGGAACATACGAGCAGTACTTC. Translating gives CASSSWGQGTYEQYF.

The rearrangement joins TRBV5-1 to TRBJ2-7; maybe TRBD2 (6 bases). Germline values: CDR1 SGHRS, CDR2 YFSETQ. This CDR3 spans 15 amino acids. V lost 1 base and J 3 bases, leaving 14 bases between the germline ends. The CDR3 region is CASSLNRPSDYEQYF. DNA of the CDR3: TGCGCCAGCAGCTTGAATCGTCCTAGCGACTACGAGCAGTACTTC.

This clonotype was counted at least ten times. The gene calls are TRBV7-9 and TRBJ2-7; possible D gene TRBD2, 5 bases. The CDR3 has 12 residues. V dropped 5 bases and J dropped 3 bases, with 8 bases sitting between them. Looked up from germline, CDR1 is SEHNR and CDR2 is FQNEAQ (reference sequence). The DNA of the CDR3 is TGTGCCAGCAGCGTCGACTACTACGAGCAGTACTTC. Its protein product is CASSVDYYEQYF.

This clonotype was seen a few times. The chain couples TRBV19 to TRBJ2-3; a weak D match, TRBD2 (6 bases). The V and J ends lost 11 bases and 6 bases respectively, with 15 bases between them. The CDR3 length is 12 residues. Germline CDR1 is LNHDA and CDR2 is SQIVND (reference sequence). The CDR3 nucleotides read TGTGCCTCCGGGGGAGGCTGGGATACGCAGTATTTT. It translates to CASGGGWDTQYF.

This chain connects TRBV12-3 or TRBV12-4 to TRBJ2-5; the match to TRBD2 covers 7 bases. The V and J ends lost 4 bases and 7 bases, in that order; junction bases with no gene match: 12. The length of the CDR3 is 15 residues. CDR3 protein: CASSSAGVGRGTQYF. The CDR3 region has the DNA TGTGCCAGCAGTTCCGCGGGGGTCGGCCGTGGGACCCAGTACTTC.

This clonotype was found many times. The chain carries TRBV5-1 and TRBJ2-1; TRBD1 might be the D (5 bases). The germline gives CDR1 SGHRS, CDR2 YFSETQ. Between the trimmed V and J ends, which lost 3 bases and 1 base, there was a span of 17 bases. The CDR3 has 17 amino acids. CDR3: CASSYAGLPSSYNEQFF. The CDR3 bases are TGCGCCAGCAGCTACGCAGGGCTTCCCTCTTCCTACAATGAGCAGTTCTTC.

This chain joins TRBV12-3 or TRBV12-4 and TRBJ1-5; D remains ambiguous. V was clipped by 4 bases and J by 5 bases, with 6 bases between them. The CDR3 length is 12 residues. As DNA, the CDR3 is TGTGCCAGCAGTTGGTCTTATCAGCCCCAGCATTTT. Protein: CASSWSYQPQHF.

This clonotype has just a few counts. This sequence joins TRBV6-5 and TRBJ1-3; D is unclear. The V gene's germline CDR1 is MNHEY and CDR2 SVGAGI. The CDR3 sequence is 15 residues long. Trimming took off 2 bases at V and 0 bases at J, with 8 bases between the two ends. In DNA, the CDR3 is TGTGCCAGCAGTTACGACAAGGTCTCTGGAAACACCATATATTTT. Translating it yields CASSYDKVSGNTIYF.

As for this clonotype: This sequence may be a read error, since a much larger clone differs from it by one base. CDR3 sequence (DNA): TGTGCCACCAGTACAGTGCCAAACACTGAAGCTTTCTTT. Its protein product is CATSTVPNTEAFF. This rearrangement joins TRBV24-1 to TRBJ1-1; D is ambiguous. Per the germline V gene, CDR1 is KGHDR and CDR2 is SFDVKD. Between the trimmed V and J ends, which lost 6 bases and 2 bases, there was a span of 9 bases. This CDR3 region has 13 residues.

Many counts were recorded for this clonotype. The rearrangement uses TRBV11-2 and TRBJ2-5; D remains unclear. With 3 bases removed from V and 1 base from J, the gap between germline ends came to 12 bases. The CDR3 has 15 amino acids. CDR1 and CDR2 (germline): SGHAT, FQNNGV. DNA of the CDR3: TGTGCCAGCAGCTTTACTAACACCGTCCAAGAGACCCAGTACTTC. Encoded protein: CASSFTNTVQETQYF.

This clonotype was counted many times. The rearrangement uses TRBV2 and TRBJ2-3; either TRBD1 or TRBD2 may supply D (5 bases each). The germline V gene has CDR1 SNHLY and CDR2 FYNNEI. The V end lost 2 bases, the J end lost 2 bases, and 8 bases lay between the germline ends. The CDR3 covers 14 residues. Written as DNA, the CDR3 is TGTGCCAGCAGTGAATGGGGGTCCACAGATACGCAGTATTTT. It codes for CASSEWGSTDTQYF.

This clonotype was counted a few times. The chain joins TRBV13 to TRBJ2-7; TRBD1 might be the D (6 bases). The CDR3 totals 17 residues. Trimming took 2 bases from V and 7 from J, leaving 24 bases between them. Germline V gives CDR1 PRHDT, CDR2 FYEKMQ (reference sequence). The CDR3, as DNA: TGTGCCAGCAGCTTATTCCGGGACGCCAGGGGATACGGGGAGCAGTACTTC. It encodes CASSLFRDARGYGEQYF.

This clonotype was counted many times. The chain employs TRBV6-5 and TRBJ2-5; D perhaps matches TRBD2 (6 bases). Germline V lookup: CDR1 MNHEY, CDR2 SVGAGI. V shed 0 bases and J shed 7 bases, with 15 bases lying between them. This CDR3 region has 15 residues. The CDR3 DNA is TGTGCCAGCAGTTACTCAACAGATCTCGGGGGGACCCAGTACTTC. Translation: CASSYSTDLGGTQYF.